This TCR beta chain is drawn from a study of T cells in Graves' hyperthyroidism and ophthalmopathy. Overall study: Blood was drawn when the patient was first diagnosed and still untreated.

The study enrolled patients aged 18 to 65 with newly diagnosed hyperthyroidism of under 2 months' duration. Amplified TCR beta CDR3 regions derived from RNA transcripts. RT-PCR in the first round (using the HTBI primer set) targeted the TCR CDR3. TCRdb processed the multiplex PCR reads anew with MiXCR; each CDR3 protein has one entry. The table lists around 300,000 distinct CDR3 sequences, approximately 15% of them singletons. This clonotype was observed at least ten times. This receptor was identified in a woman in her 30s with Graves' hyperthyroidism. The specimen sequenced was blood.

CDR3 DNA sequence: TGTGCCAGCAGCTGGACAGGGCATGAAAAACTGTTTTTT. This translates into CASSWTGHEKLFF. V gene TRBV11-2 combines with J gene TRBJ1-4; TRBD1 agrees at 8 bases. V lost 4 bases and J lost 6; bases outside the gene matches: 1. Looked up from germline, CDR1 is SGHAT and CDR2 is FQNNGV. The CDR3 runs 13 residues. Full variable domain (remainder filled in from reference TRBV11-2 and TRBJ1-4): EAGVAQSPRYKIIEKRQSVAFWCNPISGHATLYWYQQILGQGPKLLIQFQNNGVVDDSQLPKDRFSAERLKGVDSTLKIQPAKLEDSAVYLCASSWTGHEKLFFGSGTQLSVL.